This TCR beta chain was recovered during a study of metastatic and nonmetastatic thyroid tumors. General observations from the study: Benign nodules were reported to have significantly lower TCR beta diversity than malignant thyroid tumors, in blood and tumor.

Points on this clone: What it binds is not known.

Trimming cost V 4 bases and J 1 base, with 15 bases left between them. CDR3 length: 16 residues. CDR1 SGHRS and CDR2 YFSETQ come from the germline V gene. Nobody among the patients had been given any treatment before thyroid surgery. Using MiXCR, TCRdb reanalyzed the PCR reads. This table holds tens of thousands of clones, roughly 18% found once. The TCR sequence derives from a female donor with papillary thyroid cancer or a benign thyroid nodule (not recorded which). Some clones in this sample may be carry-over from other donors' samples. The sequenced sample was blood. The chain links TRBV5-1 to TRBJ2-1; possible D gene TRBD2, 6 bases. The CDR3 is CASSRSGVGSYNEQFF. Here the CDR3 DNA reads TGCGCCAGCAGCCGATCGGGGGTAGGATCCTACAATGAGCAGTTCTTC.